The clone carrying this TCR beta chain was seen a few times. The sample is drawn from a study of T-cell memory formation after mild COVID-19. MiXCR, applied by TCRdb to the 5' RACE reads, yields one record per CDR3 protein. The table shows roughly 170,000 distinct CDR3 sequences, with 15% to 20% occurring only once. The ends were cut back, 2 bases at V and 2 bases at J, with 7 bases in the middle. This CDR3 is built from 14 residues. The J gene is TRBJ2-1, the V gene TRBV12-3 or TRBV12-4; D uncertain. The sample consisted of PBMCs or a T cell subset sorted from them (not recorded which). This receptor was identified in a man aged 18 to 29 who had mild COVID-19 (a few samples of this study predate the infection). Cell type and time point are not known. The CDR3 sequence is CASSLNGAYNEQFF. In nucleotides, the CDR3 is TGTGCCAGCAGTTTAAATGGGGCCTACAATGAGCAGTTCTTC.